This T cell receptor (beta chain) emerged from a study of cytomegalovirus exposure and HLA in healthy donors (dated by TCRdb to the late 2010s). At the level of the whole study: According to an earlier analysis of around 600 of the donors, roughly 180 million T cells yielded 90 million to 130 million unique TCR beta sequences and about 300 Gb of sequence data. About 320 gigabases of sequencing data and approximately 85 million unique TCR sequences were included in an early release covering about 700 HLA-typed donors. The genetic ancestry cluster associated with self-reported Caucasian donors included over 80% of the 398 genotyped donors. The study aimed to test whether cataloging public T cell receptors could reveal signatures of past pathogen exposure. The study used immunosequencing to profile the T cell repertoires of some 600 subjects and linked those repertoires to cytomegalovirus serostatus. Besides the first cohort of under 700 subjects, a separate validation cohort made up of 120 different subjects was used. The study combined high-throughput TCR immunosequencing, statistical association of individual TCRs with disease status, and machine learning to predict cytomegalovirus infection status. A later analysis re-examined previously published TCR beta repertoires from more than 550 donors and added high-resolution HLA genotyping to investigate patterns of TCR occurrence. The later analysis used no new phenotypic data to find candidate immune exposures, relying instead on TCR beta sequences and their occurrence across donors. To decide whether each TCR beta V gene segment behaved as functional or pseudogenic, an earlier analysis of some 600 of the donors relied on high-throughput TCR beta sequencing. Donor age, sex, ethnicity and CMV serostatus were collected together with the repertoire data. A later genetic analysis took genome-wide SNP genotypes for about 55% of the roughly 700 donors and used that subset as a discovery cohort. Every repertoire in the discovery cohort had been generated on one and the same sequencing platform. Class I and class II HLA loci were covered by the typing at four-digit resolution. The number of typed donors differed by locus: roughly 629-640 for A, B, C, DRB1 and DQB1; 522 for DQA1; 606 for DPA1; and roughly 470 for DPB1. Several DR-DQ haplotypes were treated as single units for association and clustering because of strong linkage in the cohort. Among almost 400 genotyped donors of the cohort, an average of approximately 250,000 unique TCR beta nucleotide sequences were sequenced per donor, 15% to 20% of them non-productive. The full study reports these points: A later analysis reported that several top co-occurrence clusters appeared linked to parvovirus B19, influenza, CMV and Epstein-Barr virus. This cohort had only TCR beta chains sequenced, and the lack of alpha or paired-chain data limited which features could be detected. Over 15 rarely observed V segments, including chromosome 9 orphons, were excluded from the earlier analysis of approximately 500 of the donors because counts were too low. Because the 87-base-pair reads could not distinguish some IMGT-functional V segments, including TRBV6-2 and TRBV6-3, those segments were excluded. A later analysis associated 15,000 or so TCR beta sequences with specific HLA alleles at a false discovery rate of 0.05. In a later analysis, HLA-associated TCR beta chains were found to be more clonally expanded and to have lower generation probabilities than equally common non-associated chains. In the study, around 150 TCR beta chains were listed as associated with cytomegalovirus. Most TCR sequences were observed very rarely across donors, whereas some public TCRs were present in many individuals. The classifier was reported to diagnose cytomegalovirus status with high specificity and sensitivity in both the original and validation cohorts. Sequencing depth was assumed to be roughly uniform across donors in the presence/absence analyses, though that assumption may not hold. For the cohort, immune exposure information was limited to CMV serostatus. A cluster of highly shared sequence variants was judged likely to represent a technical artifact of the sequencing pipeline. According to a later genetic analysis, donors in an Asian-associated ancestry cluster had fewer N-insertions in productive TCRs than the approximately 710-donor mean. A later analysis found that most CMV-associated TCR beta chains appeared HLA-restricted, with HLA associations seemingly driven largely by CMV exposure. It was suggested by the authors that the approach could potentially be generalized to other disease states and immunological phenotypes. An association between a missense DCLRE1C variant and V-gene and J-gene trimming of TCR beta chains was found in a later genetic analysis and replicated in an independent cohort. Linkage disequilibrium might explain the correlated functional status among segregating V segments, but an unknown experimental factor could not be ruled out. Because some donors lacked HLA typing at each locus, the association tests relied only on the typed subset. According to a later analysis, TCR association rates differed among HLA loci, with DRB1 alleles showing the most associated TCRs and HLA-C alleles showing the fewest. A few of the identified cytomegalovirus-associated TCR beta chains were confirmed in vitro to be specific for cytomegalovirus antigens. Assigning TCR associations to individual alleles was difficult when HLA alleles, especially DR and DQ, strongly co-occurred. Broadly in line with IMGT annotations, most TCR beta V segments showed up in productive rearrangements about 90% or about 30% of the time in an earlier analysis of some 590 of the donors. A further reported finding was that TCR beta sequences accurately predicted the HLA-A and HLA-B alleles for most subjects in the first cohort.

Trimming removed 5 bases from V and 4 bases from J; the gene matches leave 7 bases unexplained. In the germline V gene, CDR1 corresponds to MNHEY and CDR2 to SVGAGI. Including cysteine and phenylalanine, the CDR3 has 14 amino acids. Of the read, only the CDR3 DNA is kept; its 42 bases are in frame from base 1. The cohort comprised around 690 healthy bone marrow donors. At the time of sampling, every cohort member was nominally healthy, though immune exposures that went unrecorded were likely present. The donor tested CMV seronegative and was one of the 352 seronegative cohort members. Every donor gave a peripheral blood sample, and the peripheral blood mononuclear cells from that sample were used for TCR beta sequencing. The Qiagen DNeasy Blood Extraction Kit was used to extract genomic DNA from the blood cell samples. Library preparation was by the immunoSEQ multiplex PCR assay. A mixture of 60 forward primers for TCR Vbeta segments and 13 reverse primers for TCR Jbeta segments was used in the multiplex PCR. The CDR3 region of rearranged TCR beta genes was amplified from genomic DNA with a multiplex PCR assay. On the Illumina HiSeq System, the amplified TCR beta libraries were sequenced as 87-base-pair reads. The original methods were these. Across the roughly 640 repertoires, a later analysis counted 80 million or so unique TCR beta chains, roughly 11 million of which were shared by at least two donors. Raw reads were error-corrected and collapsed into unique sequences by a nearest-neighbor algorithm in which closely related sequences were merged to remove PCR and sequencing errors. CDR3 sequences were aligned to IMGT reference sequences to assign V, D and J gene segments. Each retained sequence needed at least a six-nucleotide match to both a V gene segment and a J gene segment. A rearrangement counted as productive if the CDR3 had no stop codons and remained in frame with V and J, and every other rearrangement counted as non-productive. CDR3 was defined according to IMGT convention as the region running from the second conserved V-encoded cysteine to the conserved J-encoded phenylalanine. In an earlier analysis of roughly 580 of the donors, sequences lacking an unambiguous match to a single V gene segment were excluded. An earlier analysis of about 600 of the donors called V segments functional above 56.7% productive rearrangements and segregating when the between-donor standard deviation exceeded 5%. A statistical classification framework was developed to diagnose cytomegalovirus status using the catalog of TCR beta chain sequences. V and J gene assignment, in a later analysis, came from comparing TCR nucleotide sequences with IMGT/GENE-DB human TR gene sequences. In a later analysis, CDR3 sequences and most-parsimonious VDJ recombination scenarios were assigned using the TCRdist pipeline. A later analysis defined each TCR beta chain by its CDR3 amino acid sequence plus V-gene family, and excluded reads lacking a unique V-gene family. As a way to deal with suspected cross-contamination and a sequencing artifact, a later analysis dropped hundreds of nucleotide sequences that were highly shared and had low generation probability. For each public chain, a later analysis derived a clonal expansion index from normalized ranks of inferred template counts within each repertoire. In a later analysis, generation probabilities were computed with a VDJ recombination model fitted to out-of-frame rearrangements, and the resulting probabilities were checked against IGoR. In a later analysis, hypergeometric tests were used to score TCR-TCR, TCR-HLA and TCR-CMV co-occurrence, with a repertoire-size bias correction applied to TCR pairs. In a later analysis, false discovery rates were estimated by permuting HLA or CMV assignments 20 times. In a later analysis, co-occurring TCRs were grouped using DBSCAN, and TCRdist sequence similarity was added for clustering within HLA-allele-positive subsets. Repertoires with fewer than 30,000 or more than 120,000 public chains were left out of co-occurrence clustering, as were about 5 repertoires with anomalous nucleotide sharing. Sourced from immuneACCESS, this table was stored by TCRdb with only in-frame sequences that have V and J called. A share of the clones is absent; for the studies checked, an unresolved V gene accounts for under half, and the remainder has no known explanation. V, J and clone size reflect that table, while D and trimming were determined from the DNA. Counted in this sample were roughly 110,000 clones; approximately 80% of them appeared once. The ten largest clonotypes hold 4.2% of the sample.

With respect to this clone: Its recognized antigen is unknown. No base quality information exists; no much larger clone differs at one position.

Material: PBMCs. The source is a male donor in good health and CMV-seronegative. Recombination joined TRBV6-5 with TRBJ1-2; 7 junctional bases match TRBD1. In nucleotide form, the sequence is TGTGCCAGCAGTCCAGGGGGTCAAACCTATGGCTACACCTTC. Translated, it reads CASSPGGQTYGYTF.